The entry that follows covers one T cell receptor (beta chain) sequence. No antigen is known for it. No base-level quality is on record; no much larger clone is a single base apart. This specimen belongs to a study of OX40 agonist ivuxolimab in advanced cancers. About the investigation overall: Ivuxolimab was a fully human IgG2 agonistic monoclonal antibody targeting the costimulatory receptor OX40 (CD134). Partial responses were achieved by three dose-escalation patients, of whom one had hepatocellular carcinoma and two had cutaneous melanoma. Among the 52 dose-escalation patients, roughly 20 had hepatocellular carcinoma, about 15 melanoma, 9 renal cell carcinoma and 9 head and neck cancer. A male proportion of roughly 80% and a mean age of about 60 years, ranging from 23 to 79, were recorded for the dose-escalation cohort. Patients were allowed to have had prior anti-PD-1, anti-PD-L1 or anti-CTLA-4 therapy, and less than 45% of the dose-escalation patients had previously received checkpoint inhibitors. Intravenous ivuxolimab was administered to patients every 2 weeks at six dose levels: 0.01, 0.1, 0.3, 1.5, 3 and 10 mg/kg. The monotherapy dose-escalation portion (N ≈ 52 patients) of the phase I ivuxolimab trial is reported in the paper. Peripheral TCRbeta sequencing was intended to test whether TCR sequence diversity was altered and clonal T-cell expansion was caused by ivuxolimab. General study outcomes and caveats: In the 0.1-3.0 mg/kg groups, partial responders had among the lowest normalized peripheral clonal expansion, particularly in CD8+ T cells. At doses from 0.1 to 3.0 mg/kg, clonal expansion was seen in both CD4+ and CD8+ blood T cells between baseline and week 6. Low levels of normalized T-cell clonal expansion were also shown by some nonresponding patients. The antigen specificity of the clonally expanded peripheral T cells was not determined. After ivuxolimab, more expanded clones were found on average in CD8+ T cells than in CD4+ T cells.

Patients with a history of autoimmune disease or receiving systemic immunosuppression were excluded from the trial. Peripheral blood for TCR sequencing was collected from all dose cohorts at baseline, on cycle 4 day 1, and on cycle 7 day 1. Samples came from an open-label, multicenter, first-in-human phase I dose-escalation trial of ivuxolimab. Adults with locally advanced or metastatic head and neck squamous cell, hepatocellular, melanoma or renal cell carcinoma were enrolled in the trial. Before TCR sequencing, CD4+ T cells and CD8+ T cells from peripheral blood were sorted into separate populations. To sequence the TCRbeta CDR3 region, genomic DNA was isolated from the sorted cells. The immunoSEQ Assay was used to sequence the TCRbeta CDR3 regions. The table comes from immuneACCESS by way of TCRdb, which keeps in-frame sequences with V and J called. Part of the clones is missing from these tables; in studies checked, under half for an unresolved V gene and the rest for unknown reasons. This sample has approximately 69,000 clones in its table, and around 94% of those were observed once. More than 15% of the sample is held by the ten biggest clonotypes.

Sample: CD4+ or CD8+ T cells sorted from blood, taken in a trial of the OX40 agonist ivuxolimab. This receptor was obtained from an adult with an advanced solid tumor such as melanoma, head and neck, liver or kidney cancer.

The sequenced DNA: TGTGCCAGCAGCTTCGGTACCACTGAAGCTTTCTTT. Protein translation: CASSFGTTEAFF. The sequence links TRBV5-6 to TRBJ1-1; no D gene can be assigned with confidence. The germline ends are 6 bases apart after V is trimmed by 2 bases and J by 4 bases. The CDR3, from cysteine to phenylalanine, totals 12 residues. CDR3 DNA only is kept here, 36 bases in frame from base 1. As encoded in the germline V gene, CDR1 is SGHDT while CDR2 is YYEEEE.